Shown below are 26 T cell receptor beta chains from a single sample sequenced in a study of cytomegalovirus exposure and HLA in healthy donors. A multiplex PCR was run with 60 Vbeta primers and 13 Jbeta primers. The protocol was immunoSEQ multiplex PCR, while the TCRdb copy is restricted to in-frame clones and leaves out a portion. The data show about 110,000 clones, approximately 79% seen once. The sequenced sample consisted of PBMCs. All receptors come from a woman aged 40 to 50 in good health and CMV-seropositive.

This chain links TRBV30 with TRBJ2-7; TRBD1 is a possible D gene (5 bases). The germline CDR1 and CDR2 sequences are GTSNPN and SVGIG (reference sequence). V lost 3 bases, J lost 4 bases, and 10 bases lay in between. This CDR3 region has 12 residues. The CDR3 region has the DNA TGTGCCTGGAGGAAGGGGTGGTACGAGCAGTACTTC. Protein sequence: CAWRKGWYEQYF.

The CDR3 region is CASSAQGLRGYTF. CDR3 DNA sequence: TGTGCCAGCAGTGCTCAGGGGTTAAGGGGCTACACCTTC. This chain links TRBV6-1 with TRBJ1-2; D possibly corresponds to TRBD1 (6 bases). Looked up from germline, CDR1 is MNHNS and CDR2 is SASEGT. The CDR3 runs to 13 residues. V lost 4 bases and J lost 8, with 14 bases in between.

This chain links TRBV2 with TRBJ1-2; a possible D gene is TRBD1 (5 bases). The CDR3 length is 15 residues. Germline CDR1 is SNHLY and CDR2 is FYNNEI. Trimming stripped 0 bases from V and 4 bases from J, with 12 bases between. CDR3 amino acids: CASSEALQGGYGYTF. CDR3 nucleotide sequence: TGTGCCAGCAGTGAAGCGCTTCAGGGAGGCTATGGCTACACCTTC.

This clone came up a few times. The chain uses TRBV30 and TRBJ1-6, with D possibly TRBD1 on 6 matching bases. From germline, CDR1 is GTSNPN and CDR2 SVGIG (reference sequence). The CDR3 spans 15 residues. V was shortened by 4 bases and J by 10 bases, with 20 bases between the two germline ends. The DNA of the CDR3 is TGTGCCTGGACCAGAAGGACAGACCTTGGGTCACCCCTCCACTTT. This translates into CAWTRRTDLGSPLHF.

Concerning this clone: One junction end disagrees with the germline gene, perhaps due to a read error. This chain joins TRBV29-1 and TRBJ2-2; 14 bases fit TRBD2. The CDR3 has 15 amino acids. CDR1 and CDR2 (germline): SQVTM, ANQGSEA. The CDR3 region is CSVSGLAGGTGGLFF. The CDR3 DNA reads TGCAGCGTCTCCGGACTAGCGGGGGGCACCGGGGGGCTGTTTTTT.

The V call is TRBV7-8, the J call TRBJ1-3, with no clear D. CDR3 size: 15 residues. V was clipped by 3 bases and J by 0 bases, with 9 bases between them. Germline values: CDR1 SGHVS, CDR2 FQNEAQ. This CDR3 reads CASSLGSTSGNTIYF. DNA for the CDR3: TGTGCCAGCAGCTTGGGCAGCACCTCTGGAAACACCATATATTTT.

The V call is TRBV9, the J call TRBJ1-6; D remains ambiguous. Between the trimmed V and J ends, which lost 1 base and 1 base, there was a span of 9 bases. Per the germline V gene, CDR1 is SGDLS and CDR2 is YYNGEE. The CDR3 sequence is 16 residues long. As DNA, the CDR3 is TGTGCCAGCAGCGTAAACCTTCTATCCTATAATTCACCCCTCCACTTT. Its protein product is CASSVNLLSYNSPLHF.

The V and J genes are TRBV5-4 and TRBJ2-2; D may be TRBD1 (5 bases). The CDR3 length is 15 residues. V lost 0 bases, J lost 1 base, and 7 bases lay in between. Germline V gene lookup returns CDR1 SGHNT and CDR2 YYREEE (reference sequence). The CDR3 is CASSLGGQNTGELFF. The DNA of the CDR3 is TGTGCCAGCAGCTTGGGGGGCCAGAACACCGGGGAGCTGTTTTTT. Supplemented by reference TRBV5-4 and TRBJ2-2, the full variable domain reads ETGVTQSPTHLIKTRGQQVTLRCSSQSGHNTVSWYQQALGQGPQFIFQYYREEENGRGNFPPRFSGLQFPNYSSELNVNALELDDSALYLCASSLGGQNTGELFFGEGSRLTVL.

The chain is built from TRBV27 and TRBJ2-5; tentatively, D is TRBD2 (7 bases). The V end was cut by 2 bases, the J end by 3 bases, with 13 bases between. The CDR3 totals 15 residues. From germline, CDR1 is MNHEY and CDR2 SMNVEV (reference sequence). CDR3 in DNA: TGTGCCAGCAGTTTAGGGGGGGCAGGTAAAGAGACCCAGTACTTC. Protein product: CASSLGGAGKETQYF.

This chain uses TRBV5-6 with TRBJ1-4; 7 nucleotides line up with TRBD1. The CDR3 loop spans 13 amino acids. The ends lost 4 bases at V and 8 bases at J; junction bases unmatched: 5. Germline V gives CDR1 SGHDT, CDR2 YYEEEE. The CDR3 region is CASSIWTGEKLFF. The CDR3 DNA is TGTGCCAGCAGCATTTGGACAGGCGAAAAACTGTTTTTT.

This chain links TRBV2 with TRBJ1-2; 7 bases fit TRBD1. The CDR3 is made up of 14 amino acids. The germline CDR1 and CDR2 sequences are SNHLY and FYNNEI. V lost 0 bases and J lost 4; bases outside the gene matches: 2. CDR3 sequence reads: CASSEAGGRYGYTF. DNA of the CDR3: TGTGCCAGCAGTGAAGCAGGGGGCCGCTATGGCTACACCTTC.

This clone appeared a single time. The chain couples TRBV30 to TRBJ2-5; TRBD2 aligns across 16 bases. This CDR3 spans 16 amino acids. The germline gives CDR1 GTSNPN, CDR2 SVGIG (reference sequence). Trimming took 2 bases from V and 5 from J; bases not matched to a gene: 5. CDR3 amino acids: CAWSSGLAGGHETQYF. CDR3 nucleotides: TGTGCCTGGAGTTCGGGACTAGCGGGGGGGCATGAGACCCAGTACTTC.

This sequence joins TRBV9 and TRBJ2-2, with 9 bases lining up with TRBD1. Germline loops: CDR1 SGDLS, CDR2 YYNGEE. V shed 0 bases, J shed 6 bases, and the junction held 9 bases outside the gene matches. This CDR3 comprises 17 residues. The DNA of the CDR3 is TGTGCCAGCAGCGTAGGAATTCCGGGACAGGGCCCCGGGGAGCTGTTTTTT. It codes for CASSVGIPGQGPGELFF.

The chain has TRBV7-8 and TRBJ1-3; 8 nucleotides line up with TRBD1. V shed 5 bases and J 8 bases; nucleotides not matched to a gene: 5. Germline V gene data show CDR1 as SGHVS and CDR2 as FQNEAQ. The CDR3 runs to 13 residues. In DNA, the CDR3 is TGTGCCAGCAGCACGGACAGGGTAGACACCATATATTTT. Its protein product is CASSTDRVDTIYF.

The genes are TRBV9 and TRBJ1-6, with TRBD1 matching over 8 bases. Germline V gene lookup returns CDR1 SGDLS and CDR2 YYNGEE. This CDR3 comprises 15 residues. J lost 10 bases, V lost 0 bases, and 6 bases had no gene match. The CDR3 here is CASSVGTGLLSPLHF. For the CDR3, the DNA is TGTGCCAGCAGCGTAGGGACAGGGTTATTATCACCCCTCCACTTT.

The chain employs TRBV15 and TRBJ1-5; perhaps TRBD1 as D (5 bases). Germline loops: CDR1 LNHNV, CDR2 YYDKDF (reference sequence). This CDR3 has 15 amino acids. Trimming removed 0 bases at V and 9 bases at J, with 15 bases between. Written as DNA, the CDR3 is TGTGCCACCAGCAGAGATTTTGGGCAGGGCGCGCCCCAGCATTTT. This encodes CATSRDFGQGAPQHF.

J is TRBJ2-1 and V is TRBV18; 8 bases map to TRBD2. CDR1 and CDR2 from the germline V gene are KGHSH and LQKENI. J lost 4 bases, V lost 4 bases, and 6 bases had no gene match. The CDR3 sequence is 15 residues long. This chain's CDR3 is CASSLTAGAYNEQFF. In nucleotides, the CDR3 is TGTGCCAGCTCACTTACAGCGGGGGCATACAATGAGCAGTTCTTC. The variable domain in full, with the rest retrieved from reference TRBV18 and TRBJ2-1, is NAGVMQNPRHLVRRRGQEARLRCSPMKGHSHVYWYRQLPEEGLKFMVYLQKENIIDESGMPKERFSAEFPKEGPSILRIQQVVRGDSAAYFCASSLTAGAYNEQFFGPGTRLTVL.

A remark on this clone: This same CDR3 is encoded by further DNA sequences in the sample. The rearrangement uses TRBV5-1 and TRBJ2-2; D is ambiguous. CDR1 and CDR2 from the germline V gene are SGHRS and YFSETQ. CDR3 length: 15 residues. Trimming pared 0 bases from V and 1 base from J, leaving 7 bases between. CDR3 region: CASSLGSGNTGELFF. The CDR3 DNA reads TGCGCCAGCAGCTTGGGGTCGGGGAACACCGGGGAGCTGTTTTTT.

This clone has more than one count but fewer than ten. The chain uses TRBV11-3 and TRBJ1-2; 11 nucleotides align to TRBD1. CDR3 length equals 16 residues. The germline V gene has CDR1 SGHNT and CDR2 YENEEA. Trimming cost V 0 bases and J 3 bases; bases outside gene matches: 3. CDR3 amino acids: CASSLEGQGDHYGYTF. CDR3 bases: TGTGCCAGCAGCTTAGAGGGACAGGGGGATCACTATGGCTACACCTTC.

V is TRBV30 and J is TRBJ2-7, with TRBD2 as a possible D gene (7 bases). The CDR3 extends over 15 amino acids. V dropped 2 bases and J dropped 1 base, with 15 bases sitting between them. CDR1 and CDR2 (germline): GTSNPN, SVGIG (reference sequence). CDR3 in DNA: TGTGCCTGGAGTCGTGAGGGGGGGGTTTCCTACGAGCAGTACTTC. It specifies CAWSREGGVSYEQYF. The full variable domain, its missing parts supplied by reference TRBV30 and TRBJ2-7, is SQTIHQWPATLVQPVGSPLSLECTVEGTSNPNLYWYRQAAGRGLQLLFYSVGIGQISSEVPQNLSASRPQDRQFILSSKKLLLSDSGFYLCAWSREGGVSYEQYFGPGTRLTVT.

This rearrangement joins TRBV5-1 to TRBJ1-5; TRBD1 agrees at 7 bases. Germline V gene data show CDR1 as SGHRS and CDR2 as YFSETQ. The CDR3 is 15 amino acids. With V trimmed by 4 bases and J by 5 bases, 9 bases remained unmatched. Here the CDR3 DNA reads TGCGCCAGCAGCGAGGGGGCGCTTATGGATCAGCCCCAGCATTTT. This sequence encodes CASSEGALMDQPQHF.

This clone has just a few counts. V usage is TRBV13 and J usage is TRBJ1-4; D is unresolved. V was clipped by 4 bases and J by 5 bases, with 5 bases between them. The germline V gene encodes CDR1 PRHDT and CDR2 FYEKMQ (reference sequence). The CDR3 runs to 12 residues. This CDR3 reads CASSSQNEKLFF. The CDR3 nucleotides are TGTGCCAGCAGCTCTCAGAATGAAAAACTGTTTTTT.

In its sample, this clone was seen once. The chain uses TRBV7-8 and TRBJ1-3; D not resolved. The CDR3 sequence is 15 residues long. Germline V lookup: CDR1 SGHVS, CDR2 FQNEAQ. The V end was cut by 5 bases, the J end by 1 base, with 12 bases between. The CDR3: CASSPSGFSGNTIYF. As DNA, the CDR3 is TGTGCCAGCAGCCCTTCGGGATTTTCTGGAAACACCATATATTTT.

V is TRBV30 and J is TRBJ2-3; 9 nucleotides align to TRBD1. J gave up 1 base and V 1 base, and 3 bases lay outside the gene matches. Looked up from germline, CDR1 is GTSNPN and CDR2 is SVGIG (reference sequence). This CDR3 has 15 residues. CDR3 sequence (DNA): TGTGCCTGGAGTGAGGGACAGGGCGGCACAGATACGCAGTATTTT. Translation: CAWSEGQGGTDTQYF.

This chain uses TRBV6-5 with TRBJ2-5, with D perhaps matching TRBD2 (6 bases). Per the germline V gene, CDR1 is MNHEY and CDR2 is SVGAGI. V lost 5 bases and J 0 bases, leaving 10 bases between the germline ends. The CDR3 spans 14 residues. CDR3 sequence (DNA): TGTGCCAGCAGTACGGGACTCTACCAAGAGACCCAGTACTTC. Translating gives CASSTGLYQETQYF.

V is TRBV7-6 and J is TRBJ1-2; TRBD1 agrees at 7 bases. The CDR3 consists of 15 residues. Per germline, CDR1 SGHVS and CDR2 FNYEAQ. The junction had 8 bases not matched to a gene; V was cut back by 3 bases and J by 4 bases. CDR3 coding DNA: TGTGCCAGCAGCTTGGGACAGCAGCCCGTCTATGGCTACACCTTC. It yields the protein CASSLGQQPVYGYTF.